This TCR beta chain is from a study of cytomegalovirus exposure and HLA in healthy donors (dated by TCRdb to about 2017). The study in broad terms: In an earlier analysis of under 600 of the donors, under 300 Gb of sequence data and 100 million or so unique TCR beta sequences from roughly 180 million T cells were reported. Around 320 gigabases of sequencing data and 70 million to 100 million unique TCR sequences were included in an early release covering 550 to 800 HLA-typed donors. Of the 398 genotyped donors, approximately 83% fell in the genetic ancestry cluster associated with self-reported Caucasian donors. The study was designed to test whether signatures of past pathogen exposure could be identified by cataloging public T cell receptors. The study profiled the T cell repertoires of around 700 subjects by immunosequencing and related them to cytomegalovirus serostatus. Besides the first cohort of roughly 700 subjects, a separate validation cohort made up of over 100 different subjects was used. High-throughput TCR immunosequencing, statistical association of individual TCRs with disease status, and machine learning were combined to predict cytomegalovirus infection status. To study patterns of TCR occurrence, a later analysis re-analyzed previously published TCR beta repertoires from several hundred donors and added high-resolution HLA genotyping. Rather than drawing on any new phenotypic data, the later analysis identified candidate immune exposures from TCR beta sequences and the way those sequences occurred across donors. To decide whether each TCR beta V gene segment behaved as functional or pseudogenic, an earlier analysis of some 600 of the donors relied on high-throughput TCR beta sequencing. Donor age, sex, ethnicity and CMV serostatus were compiled together with the repertoire data. A later genetic analysis took genome-wide SNP genotypes for about three fifths of the 666 donors and used that subset as a discovery cohort. All discovery cohort repertoires had been generated on a single sequencing platform. HLA typing covered class I and class II loci at four-digit resolution. The number of donors typed differed by locus, with about 629-640 for A, B, C, DRB1 and DQB1, more than 500 for DQA1, under 610 for DPA1, and 400 to 490 for DPB1. Roughly five DR-DQ haplotypes were handled as single units for association and clustering, since linkage in the cohort was strong. Across 398 genotyped donors of the cohort, an average of 235,054 unique TCR beta nucleotide sequences per donor were sequenced, and roughly 17% of those sequences were non-productive.

The cohort consisted of some 670 healthy bone marrow donors. At the time of sampling, every cohort member was nominally healthy, though immune exposures that went unrecorded were likely present. The donor tested CMV seronegative, placing the donor among the 300 to 450 seronegative members of the cohort. A peripheral blood sample was collected from each donor, and TCR beta sequencing was performed on peripheral blood mononuclear cells. The Qiagen DNeasy Blood Extraction Kit was used to extract genomic DNA from the blood cell samples. Libraries were prepared through the immunoSEQ multiplex PCR assay. For the multiplex PCR, a mixture combining 60 forward primers for TCR Vbeta segments and 13 reverse primers for TCR Jbeta segments was used. The CDR3 region of rearranged TCR beta genes was amplified from genomic DNA with a multiplex PCR assay. The amplified TCR beta libraries were sequenced on the Illumina HiSeq System as 87-base-pair reads. In the paper's pipeline: In a later analysis, roughly 80 million unique TCR beta chains were counted across the approximately 640 repertoires, and roughly 11 million of these chains were shared by at least two donors. To remove PCR and sequencing errors, raw reads were error-corrected and collapsed into unique sequences using a nearest-neighbor algorithm that merged closely related sequences. V, D and J gene segments were assigned by aligning CDR3 sequences to IMGT reference sequences. For a sequence to be retained, a match of at least six nucleotides to both a V gene segment and a J gene segment was required. A rearrangement counted as productive if the CDR3 had no stop codons and remained in frame with V and J, and every other rearrangement counted as non-productive. CDR3 was defined by IMGT convention, running from the second conserved V-encoded cysteine to the conserved J-encoded phenylalanine. Sequences without an unambiguous match to a single V gene segment were excluded from the earlier analysis of 500 to 700 of the donors. An earlier analysis of approximately 590 of the donors classified V segments as functional when productive rearrangements were above 56.7% and as segregating when the standard deviation between donors was above 5%. A statistical classification framework was built for diagnosing cytomegalovirus status from the catalog of TCR beta chain sequences. A later analysis assigned V and J genes by comparing TCR nucleotide sequences with IMGT/GENE-DB human TR gene sequences. A later analysis assigned CDR3 sequences and most-parsimonious VDJ recombination scenarios with the TCRdist pipeline. In a later analysis, each TCR beta chain was defined by its CDR3 amino acid sequence together with its V-gene family, and reads without a unique V-gene family were excluded. As a way to deal with suspected cross-contamination and a sequencing artifact, a later analysis dropped 500 to 700 nucleotide sequences that were highly shared and had low generation probability. A later analysis calculated a clonal expansion index for each public chain from normalized within-repertoire ranks of inferred template counts. A later analysis computed generation probabilities with a VDJ recombination model fitted to out-of-frame rearrangements, and checked the results against IGoR. In a later analysis, TCR-TCR, TCR-HLA and TCR-CMV co-occurrence was scored with hypergeometric tests, and a repertoire-size bias correction was applied to TCR pairs. To estimate false discovery rates, a later analysis permuted the HLA or CMV assignments 20 times. In a later analysis, co-occurring TCRs were grouped using DBSCAN, and TCRdist sequence similarity was added for clustering within HLA-allele-positive subsets. Co-occurrence clustering excluded repertoires with fewer than 30,000 or more than 120,000 public chains, plus five with anomalous nucleotide sharing. The table was pulled from immuneACCESS by TCRdb, which kept in-frame rearrangements only. Such tables lose some clones; where checked, under half of the loss comes from unresolved V genes, and the rest has no known cause. From that table come the V and J calls and clone size; the DNA was used to work out D and trimming. The sample table contains around 200,000 clones; only one count was recorded for around 86% of them. The ten largest clones capture roughly 0.73% of the sample.

With respect to this clone: Which antigen it targets is not known. Within one base of it there is no much larger clone, and no base qualities were kept.

Here V drops 0 bases and J drops 5 bases, and the junction holds 3 bases not matched to any gene. Taken from cysteine to phenylalanine, the CDR3 has 16 residues. Solely the CDR3 DNA is kept, with 48 bases framed from the first base. Overall study outcomes, separate from this receptor: Specific HLA alleles were associated with 15,000 to 20,000 TCR beta sequences at a false discovery rate of 0.05 in a later analysis. A later analysis reported that several top co-occurrence clusters appeared linked to parvovirus B19, influenza, CMV and Epstein-Barr virus. A group of highly shared sequence variants was considered likely to be a technical artifact of the sequencing pipeline. This cohort had only TCR beta chains sequenced, and the lack of alpha or paired-chain data limited which features could be detected. Presence/absence analyses assumed roughly uniform sequencing depth across donors, an assumption that may not hold. In a later analysis, HLA-associated TCR beta chains were found to be more clonally expanded and to have lower generation probabilities than equally common non-associated chains. Correlated functional status among segregating V segments might be attributable to linkage disequilibrium, but an unknown experimental factor could not be ruled out. The study gave a list of around 170 TCR beta chains associated with cytomegalovirus. According to the authors, the approach could potentially be generalized to other disease states and immunological phenotypes. A further reported finding was that TCR beta sequences accurately predicted the HLA-A and HLA-B alleles for most subjects in the first cohort. Some 16 rarely observed V segments, including chromosome 9 orphons, were excluded from the earlier analysis of about 500 of the donors because counts were too low. According to a later analysis, most CMV-associated TCR beta chains appeared to be HLA-restricted, and the HLA associations seemed to be driven largely by CMV exposure. V-gene and J-gene trimming of TCR beta chains was associated with a missense DCLRE1C variant in a later genetic analysis, and the association was replicated in an independent cohort. In a later analysis, TCR association rates were found to vary across HLA loci, with the most associated TCRs seen for DRB1 alleles and the fewest for HLA-C alleles. When HLA alleles, especially DR and DQ, strongly co-occurred, attributing TCR associations to individual alleles was difficult. A few of the identified cytomegalovirus-associated TCR beta chains were confirmed in vitro to be specific for cytomegalovirus antigens. A later genetic analysis reported fewer N-insertions in productive TCRs among donors in an Asian-associated ancestry cluster than the roughly 700-donor mean. Broadly in line with IMGT annotations, most TCR beta V segments showed up in productive rearrangements about 87% or about 30% of the time in an earlier analysis of approximately 600 of the donors. Because the 87-base-pair reads could not distinguish some IMGT-functional V segments, including TRBV6-2 and TRBV6-3, those segments were excluded. Across donors, most TCR sequences were observed very rarely, whereas some public TCRs were present in many individuals. Because some donors lacked HLA typing at each locus, the association tests relied only on the typed subset. The classifier was reported to diagnose cytomegalovirus status with high specificity and sensitivity in both the original and validation cohorts. CMV serostatus was the only immune exposure information available for the cohort.

Rearrangement joined TRBV6-7 to TRBJ2-4, with TRBD2 identical over 11 junction bases. TRBV6-7 is an ORF; its function is uncertain. This clonotype originated in a young woman in good health and CMV-seronegative. Sequencing was performed on PBMCs. The CDR3 protein: CASSYSGLAGENIQYF. The nucleotide sequence reads as follows: TGTGCCAGCAGTTACTCTGGACTAGCGGGTGAAAACATTCAGTACTTC.